The 20 T cell receptor beta chains below all came from one sample that was sequenced in a study of OX40 agonist ivuxolimab in advanced cancers. Only in-frame clones appear in the TCRdb table, and some are missing; sequencing was by immunoSEQ multiplex PCR. The sample shows tens of thousands of clones, less than 90% of them seen only once. This sample comprised CD4+ or CD8+ T cells sorted from blood, obtained in a trial of the OX40 agonist ivuxolimab. These TCRs come from an adult with an advanced solid tumor such as melanoma, head and neck, liver or kidney cancer.

This rearrangement joins TRBV7-9 to TRBJ2-1, with TRBD2 matching 10 bases. V was pared by 5 bases and J by 7 bases, with 5 bases of the junction left unmatched. This CDR3 spans 14 amino acids. CDR1 is SEHNR and CDR2 is FQNEAQ in the germline V gene (reference sequence). CDR3: CASSLTSGRNEQFF. In DNA, the CDR3 is TGTGCCAGCAGCCTGACTAGCGGGCGGAATGAGCAGTTCTTC.

The chain combines TRBV4-1 with TRBJ1-1; a weak D match, TRBD1 (6 bases). CDR3 length equals 19 residues. The V gene lost 0 bases and the J gene lost 0 bases, with 20 bases spanning the gap. The germline gives CDR1 MGHRA, CDR2 YSYEKL. CDR3 amino acids: CASSQDVMGTKVMNTEAFF. CDR3 bases: TGCGCCAGCAGCCAAGATGTCATGGGGACAAAAGTTATGAACACTGAAGCTTTCTTT.

The chain employs TRBV6-1 and TRBJ2-5; weak D call: TRBD1 (6 bases). The CDR3 loop spans 14 amino acids. Per the germline V gene, CDR1 is MNHNS and CDR2 is SASEGT. Trimming removed 7 bases from V and 4 bases from J, with 16 bases in between. The CDR3 is CASTRQASRETQYF. Here the CDR3 DNA reads TGTGCCAGCACGCGACAGGCCTCGCGAGAGACCCAGTACTTC.

The rearrangement uses TRBV6-5 and TRBJ2-3, with D unresolved. Germline CDR1 MNHEY, CDR2 SVGAGI. CDR3 length equals 14 residues. Trimming left V 5 bases short and J 2 bases short, with 11 bases between. CDR3 loop: CASSGRITTDTQYF. The DNA of the CDR3 is TGTGCCAGCAGTGGACGGATCACCACAGATACGCAGTATTTT.

The chain uses TRBV6-5 and TRBJ1-1, with TRBD1 matching over 7 bases. The CDR3 totals 15 residues. Germline V gives CDR1 MNHEY, CDR2 SVGAGI. V dropped 0 bases and J dropped 6; count of bases not matched to a gene: 7. The CDR3 bases are TGTGCCAGCAGTTACTCTCCAGGGGGAAGTTCTGAAGCTTTCTTT. It specifies CASSYSPGGSSEAFF.

The chain has TRBV7-3 and TRBJ2-5, with D possibly matching TRBD1 (6 bases). V gave up 1 base and J gave up 5 bases, with 11 bases separating them. CDR1 is SGHTA and CDR2 is FQGTGA in the germline V gene. This CDR3 contains 14 residues. CDR3: CASSLKGELETQYF. Written as DNA, the CDR3 is TGTGCCAGCAGCTTAAAGGGGGAGCTGGAGACCCAGTACTTC.

The V gene is TRBV30, the J gene TRBJ2-4, with 8 bases that match TRBD1. Germline values: CDR1 GTSNPN, CDR2 SVGIG (reference sequence). The V gene end was trimmed by 4 bases and the J gene end by 6 bases; junction bases not matched to a gene: 11. CDR3 size: 15 residues. CDR3 protein: CAWTRGAGGVNIQYF. The CDR3 DNA sequence: TGTGCCTGGACTCGAGGGGCAGGGGGCGTAAACATTCAGTACTTC.

The V and J genes are TRBV5-1 and TRBJ1-2, with 7 bases that match TRBD1. Germline lookup yields CDR1 SGHRS and CDR2 YFSETQ. J gave up 7 bases and V 0 bases, and 6 bases lay outside the gene matches. The CDR3 totals 14 residues. The CDR3 loop reads CASSLGDSLGGYTF. In nucleotides, the CDR3 is TGCGCCAGCAGCTTGGGGGACAGCTTGGGTGGCTACACCTTC. The full variable domain, in which reference TRBV5-1 and TRBJ1-2 provide the parts outside the CDR3, is KAGVTQTPRYLIKTRGQQVTLSCSPISGHRSVSWYQQTPGQGLQFLFEYFSETQRNKGNFPGRFSGRQFSNSRSEMNVSTLELGDSALYLCASSLGDSLGGYTFGSGTRLTVV.

This clone appeared many times. The rearrangement uses TRBV19 and TRBJ1-2; weak D call: TRBD1 (5 bases). Trimming took off 3 bases at V and 4 bases at J, with 12 bases between the two ends. The CDR3 is made up of 14 amino acids. The V gene's germline CDR1 is LNHDA and CDR2 SQIVND (reference sequence). The CDR3 spells CASSIQGSFYGYTF. The CDR3 nucleotides read TGTGCCAGTAGTATCCAGGGAAGCTTCTATGGCTACACCTTC.

This chain connects TRBV14 to TRBJ1-2; D gene unclear. This CDR3 is 15 amino acids long. V lost 0 bases and J lost 4, with 12 bases in between. Germline-derived CDR1 and CDR2 are SGHDN and FVKESK. Here the CDR3 reads CASSQDLEQIYGYTF. CDR3 coding DNA: TGTGCCAGCAGCCAAGATTTAGAACAGATCTATGGCTACACCTTC.

This clone was seen more than once but under ten times. Other DNA sequences in the sample encode the same CDR3. The chain employs TRBV30 and TRBJ2-3; unclear D gene. This CDR3 region has 12 residues. V was pared by 0 bases and J by 4 bases, with 5 bases between. Germline V gives CDR1 GTSNPN, CDR2 SVGIG (reference sequence). This chain's CDR3 is CAWSVLADTQYF. The CDR3 coding sequence is TGTGCCTGGAGTGTGCTAGCAGATACGCAGTATTTT. The full variable domain, rest sourced from reference TRBV30 and TRBJ2-3, is SQTIHQWPATLVQPVGSPLSLECTVEGTSNPNLYWYRQAAGRGLQLLFYSVGIGQISSEVPQNLSASRPQDRQFILSSKKLLLSDSGFYLCAWSVLADTQYFGPGTRLTVL.

The V gene is TRBV5-1, the J gene TRBJ2-5; TRBD2 aligns across 7 bases. This CDR3 spans 15 amino acids. V shed 0 bases and J 2 bases; nucleotides not matched to a gene: 4. Germline loops: CDR1 SGHRS, CDR2 YFSETQ. In nucleotides, the CDR3 is TGCGCCAGCAGCTTGGAGTCTAGCGGACAAGAGACCCAGTACTTC. This encodes CASSLESSGQETQYF.

Note on this clone: The same CDR3 also results from other DNA sequences found in this sample. The chain recombines TRBV9 with TRBJ1-1, with D uncertain. V gave up 0 bases and J gave up 3 bases, with 9 bases separating them. This CDR3 comprises 14 residues. Germline lookup yields CDR1 SGDLS and CDR2 YYNGEE. CDR3 in DNA: TGTGCCAGCAGCGTAGGAGGGAGCGACACTGAAGCTTTCTTT. Its translation: CASSVGGSDTEAFF.

Of note for this clone: One end of the junction fails to match germline, which may point to a read error. The rearrangement links TRBV27 to TRBJ2-3; 8 bases are a match to TRBD2. Germline V CDR1 and CDR2: MNHEY, SMNVEV (reference sequence). This CDR3 comprises 12 residues. The CDR3 DNA is TGTGCCAGCAGGCAGCCGGGACTAGGCCTCTCGTTT. The encoded protein is CASRQPGLGLSF.

This chain connects TRBV5-8 to TRBJ2-1; the D is unclear. CDR3 length equals 14 residues. V was cut by 0 bases and J by 3 bases, with 7 bases left in between. Per germline, CDR1 SGHTS and CDR2 YDEGEE. CDR3 nucleotides: TGTGCCAGCAGCTTGGGGCGGAACTACAATGAGCAGTTCTTC. Amino acid sequence: CASSLGRNYNEQFF.

The chain is built from TRBV4-1 and TRBJ1-5; no definite D call. This CDR3 is 17 amino acids long. The germline V and J ends were trimmed by 3 bases and 4 bases, with 19 bases remaining between them. Germline V gene data show CDR1 as MGHRA and CDR2 as YSYEKL. The CDR3 region is CASSQTLVRHLNQPQHF. Written as DNA, the CDR3 is TGCGCCAGCAGCCAGACCCTGGTCCGTCACCTTAATCAGCCCCAGCATTTT.

The V and J genes are TRBV7-2 and TRBJ1-4; 8 bases are a match to TRBD1. Germline trimming cut 1 base from V and 5 bases from J; bases unmatched to any gene: 3. This CDR3 has 15 amino acids. Germline CDR1 SGHTA, CDR2 FQGNSA. The CDR3 DNA is TGTGCCAGCAGCTTAGGTGGACAGGGAAATGAAAAACTGTTTTTT. Protein product: CASSLGGQGNEKLFF.

The chain's CDR3 is CASSPGRVLNGYTF. The CDR3 DNA follows: TGTGCCAGCAGCCCGGGGAGGGTATTGAATGGCTACACCTTC. This chain uses TRBV7-9 with TRBJ1-2; D remains ambiguous. Germline lookup yields CDR1 SEHNR and CDR2 FQNEAQ (reference sequence). The CDR3 spans 14 residues. Trimming took off 5 bases at V and 6 bases at J, with 16 bases between the two ends.

The CDR3 sequence is CASSARNGIPSSGNTIYF. The CDR3 bases are TGTGCCAGCAGTGCCCGGAATGGCATCCCGTCTTCTGGAAACACCATATATTTT. The genes are TRBV6-1 and TRBJ1-3; D is ambiguous. With 4 bases removed from V and 1 base from J, the gap between germline ends came to 20 bases. The CDR3 runs 18 residues. The germline V gene encodes CDR1 MNHNS and CDR2 SASEGT.

This clone has just one count. The gene calls are TRBV11-2 and TRBJ1-4; no firm D call. The CDR3 has 14 amino acids. The germline V and J ends were trimmed by 1 base and 14 bases, with 17 bases remaining between them. CDR1 is SGHAT, CDR2 FQNNGV, per germline. CDR3 DNA: TGTGCCAGCAGCTTAGCACAGAGGGTCCAAGGGCTGTTTTTT. Translating gives CASSLAQRVQGLFF.